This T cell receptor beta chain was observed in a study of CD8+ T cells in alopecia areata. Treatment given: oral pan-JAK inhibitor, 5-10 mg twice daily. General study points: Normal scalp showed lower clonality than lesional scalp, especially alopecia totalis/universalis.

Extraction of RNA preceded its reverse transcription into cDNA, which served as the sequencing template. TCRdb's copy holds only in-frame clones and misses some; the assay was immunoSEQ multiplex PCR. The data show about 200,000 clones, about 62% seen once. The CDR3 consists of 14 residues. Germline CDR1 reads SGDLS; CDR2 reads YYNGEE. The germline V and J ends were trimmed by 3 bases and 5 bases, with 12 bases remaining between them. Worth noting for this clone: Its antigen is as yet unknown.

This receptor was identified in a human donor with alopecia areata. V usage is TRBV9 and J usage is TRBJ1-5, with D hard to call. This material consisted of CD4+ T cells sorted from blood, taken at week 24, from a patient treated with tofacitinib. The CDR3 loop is CASSAHMVYQPQHF. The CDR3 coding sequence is TGTGCCAGCAGCGCCCACATGGTGTATCAGCCCCAGCATTTT.